This T cell receptor beta chain was observed in a study of shared clonotypes between healthy human individuals. Study findings and constraints: Though the depth was large, rarefaction showed that sorted-subset sequencing was incomplete.

Sequencing was performed with immunoSEQ multiplex PCR; in TCRdb, only in-frame clones are kept and a portion is missing. The sample yields some 2,100,000 clones, roughly 91% seen once. The CDR3 is 12 residues long. Per the germline V gene, CDR1 is SGDLS and CDR2 is YYNGEE. Deletions cut 0 bases from V and 10 bases from J, with 8 bases between. Concerning this clone itself: Its specificity is unknown.

In the naive CD8 group, cells lacked CD45RO and were positively selected for CCR7, so terminally differentiated effector memory CD45RA+ cells were left out. The receptor comes from a man aged 18 to 30 in good health. Some clones in this sample may be carry-over from other donors' samples. V is TRBV9 and J is TRBJ2-1; D gene ambiguous. The material sequenced was naive CD8+ T cells from PBMCs. The CDR3 nucleotides read TGTGCCAGCAGCGTAGCCTTTGAGGAGCAGTTCTTC. As protein: CASSVAFEEQFF.